The rows below give T cell receptor beta chains drawn from one sample of a study of T cell responses to AZD1222 COVID-19 vaccine. TCRdb keeps only in-frame clones here, not all; method: immunoSEQ multiplex PCR. The table lists 110,000 or so clones, approximately 90% of them singletons. The sequencing here drew on peripheral blood, taken 28 days after the second AZD1222 dose. The receptors were gathered from an adult who received the AZD1222 COVID-19 vaccine. Both conserved end residues are part of each CDR3. Fields, in order: J gene, D gene, V gene, clone size, CDR3 length, CDR3 protein, CDR3 DNA. D genes are given only for firm matches. Expanded clones are given a class, and other clones once, few, many or no size at all.

TRBJ2-7,NA,TRBV18,NA,14,CASSLGASGIEQYF,TGTGCCAGCTCACTTGGTGCTAGTGGCATCGAGCAGTACTTC
TRBJ2-5,NA,TRBV11-3,NA,14,CASSLGGVWKTQYF,TGTGCCAGCAGCTTAGGAGGGGTTTGGAAGACCCAGTACTTC
TRBJ2-1,TRBD2,TRBV6-5,NA,15,CASSKDRGLAGGQFF,TGTGCCAGCAGTAAGGACAGGGGACTAGCGGGGGGGCAGTTCTTC
TRBJ1-5,NA,TRBV18,NA,15,CASSPNRNSNQPQHF,TGTGCCAGCTCACCGAACAGGAATAGCAATCAGCCCCAGCATTTT
TRBJ2-7,NA,TRBV20-1,NA,14,CSASDSPGGLEQYF,TGCAGTGCTAGTGACTCTCCCGGGGGCCTTGAGCAGTACTTC
TRBJ2-1,TRBD2,TRBV7-3,NA,15,CASSLGASGMYEQFF,TGTGCCAGCAGCCTCGGGGCTAGCGGGATGTATGAGCAGTTCTTC
TRBJ2-1,NA,TRBV2,NA,17,CASTRKEGGGAYNEQFF,TGTGCCAGCACCCGAAAGGAGGGTGGGGGCGCCTACAATGAGCAGTTCTTC
TRBJ1-5,NA,TRBV28,NA,14,CASRTPRGDQPQHF,TGTGCCAGCCGGACTCCCAGGGGAGATCAGCCCCAGCATTTT
TRBJ2-6,TRBD2,TRBV7-6,NA,18,CASSLEVAGLSGANVLTF,TGTGCCAGCAGCTTAGAGGTAGCGGGACTTTCTGGGGCCAACGTCCTGACTTTC
TRBJ2-3,TRBD2,TRBV14,NA,17,CASSQDSLAGEVDTQYF,TGTGCCAGCAGCCAAGATTCCCTAGCGGGAGAGGTAGATACGCAGTATTTT
TRBJ2-3,TRBD1,TRBV27,NA,15,CASSPDRASTDTQYF,TGTGCCAGCAGTCCTGACAGGGCGAGCACAGATACGCAGTATTTT
TRBJ1-1,NA,TRBV23-1,NA,15,CASSQGGHLNTEAFF,TGCGCCAGCAGTCAAGGGGGACACCTCAACACTGAAGCTTTCTTT
TRBJ1-6,NA,TRBV7-6,NA,15,CASSLGSSYNSPLHF,TGTGCCAGCAGCTTAGGGAGCTCCTATAATTCACCCCTCCACTTT
TRBJ2-7,TRBD2,TRBV30,NA,13,CAFLAGVSYEQYF,TGTGCCTTCTTAGCGGGGGTCTCCTACGAGCAGTACTTC
TRBJ1-6,NA,TRBV5-1,once,17,CASSQDFPSSYNSPLHF,TGCGCCAGCAGCCAGGACTTCCCGAGCTCCTATAATTCACCCCTCCACTTT
TRBJ2-2,TRBD1,TRBV19,NA,15,CASRGQGAGTGELFF,TGTGCCAGTAGGGGACAGGGGGCGGGCACCGGGGAGCTGTTTTTT
TRBJ2-5,TRBD2,TRBV30,NA,13,CAWAQRGTETQYF,TGTGCCTGGGCCCAGCGGGGGACAGAGACCCAGTACTTC
TRBJ2-2,TRBD2,TRBV7-9,NA,16,CAGSWLAGVWTGELFF,TGTGCCGGCAGCTGGCTAGCGGGGGTGTGGACCGGGGAGCTGTTTTTT
TRBJ2-5,NA,TRBV11-2,NA,15,CASSFTGTWGSPQYF,TGTGCCAGCAGCTTTACCGGGACTTGGGGTTCGCCCCAGTACTTC
TRBJ2-1,NA,TRBV12-3/TRBV12-4,NA,12,CASRLRRGEAFF,TGTGCCAGCAGGCTTCGAAGGGGGGAGGCGTTCTTC
TRBJ1-1,NA,TRBV7-8,once,17,CASSLDIARGRDTEAFF,TGTGCCAGCAGCTTAGATATTGCGAGGGGGAGGGACACTGAAGCTTTCTTT
TRBJ1-6,NA,TRBV4-1,NA,12,CASSQGESPLHF,TGCGCCAGCAGCCAAGGGGAATCACCCCTCCACTTT
TRBJ2-1,NA,TRBV7-3,NA,13,CASSLTGPNEQFF,TGTGCCAGCAGCTTAACAGGCCCCAATGAGCAGTTCTTC
TRBJ2-7,TRBD2,TRBV13,NA,15,CASSLSGGLSYEQYF,TGTGCCAGCAGCTTAAGCGGGGGGCTCTCCTACGAGCAGTACTTC
TRBJ2-1,TRBD2,TRBV4-3,NA,16,CASSPDAGTSGYEQFF,TGCGCCAGCAGCCCTGACGCCGGGACTAGCGGGTATGAGCAGTTCTTC
TRBJ1-1,TRBD1,TRBV28,NA,13,CASSFSRGREAFF,TGTGCCAGCAGTTTCTCTAGGGGGCGGGAAGCTTTCTTT
TRBJ1-2,TRBD1,TRBV9,few,13,CASSANRGGGYTF,TGTGCCAGCAGCGCCAACAGGGGAGGTGGCTACACCTTC
TRBJ2-7,TRBD2,TRBV28,NA,13,CASTSGETYEQYF,TGTGCCAGCACTAGCGGGGAAACCTACGAGCAGTACTTC
TRBJ2-7,TRBD2,TRBV15,NA,16,CATSRGASGGAYEQYF,TGTGCCACCAGCAGAGGGGCTAGCGGGGGGGCTTACGAGCAGTACTTC
TRBJ2-7,TRBD2,TRBV6-5,NA,16,CASSYSMGLAGNEQYF,TGTGCCAGCAGTTACTCGATGGGACTAGCGGGGAATGAGCAGTACTTC
TRBJ2-2,NA,TRBV6-5,NA,15,CASSYDRINTGELFF,TGTGCCAGCAGTTACGACAGAATCAACACCGGGGAGCTGTTTTTT
TRBJ1-2,NA,TRBV6-5,NA,14,CASSYLVGDYGYTF,TGTGCCAGCAGTTATCTCGTAGGAGACTATGGCTACACCTTC
TRBJ1-3,TRBD1,TRBV7-2,NA,17,CASSLVGTGGAGNTIYF,TGTGCCAGCAGCTTAGTGGGGACAGGGGGCGCTGGAAACACCATATATTTT
TRBJ2-1,NA,TRBV11-3,once,17,CASSLRSARLRDEGEFF,TGTGCCAGCAGCTTAAGGTCGGCCCGGCTCCGGGACGAAGGCGAGTTCTTC
TRBJ1-3,NA,TRBV29-1,NA,15,CSVEDHGAAGNTIYF,TGCAGCGTTGAAGATCACGGGGCGGCTGGAAACACCATATATTTT
TRBJ2-7,NA,TRBV7-2,NA,12,CASSSQGYEQYF,TGTGCCAGCAGCTCCCAGGGGTACGAGCAGTACTTC
TRBJ2-1,TRBD2,TRBV6-1,NA,19,CASSEGVVGGGTSGDEQFF,TGTGCCAGCAGTGAAGGTGTCGTTGGCGGGGGGACCTCGGGGGATGAGCAGTTCTTC
TRBJ2-1,NA,TRBV6-1,NA,15,CASSEASDAYNEQFF,TGTGCCAGCAGTGAAGCTTCCGATGCCTACAATGAGCAGTTCTTC
TRBJ1-2,NA,TRBV7-2,NA,13,CASSFGPSYGYTF,TGTGCCAGCAGCTTCGGGCCTTCCTACGGCTACACCTTC
TRBJ1-5,TRBD1,TRBV6-2/TRBV6-3,once,14,CASCLDRGLKPQHF,TGTGCCAGCTGCCTGGACAGGGGGCTTAAGCCCCAGCATTTT
TRBJ2-7,NA,TRBV7-9,NA,12,CASSQVSYEQYF,TGTGCCAGCAGCCAGGTCAGCTACGAGCAGTACTTC
TRBJ2-1,NA,TRBV28,NA,12,CASSLFNGEQFF,TGTGCCAGCAGCCTATTTAACGGTGAGCAGTTCTTC
TRBJ1-1,NA,TRBV24-1,NA,13,CATSDSGNTEAFF,TGTGCCACCAGTGACAGTGGGAACACTGAAGCTTTCTTT
TRBJ1-2,TRBD1,TRBV29-1,NA,13,CSVEWTGYYGYTF,TGCAGCGTTGAATGGACAGGGTACTATGGCTACACCTTC
TRBJ1-5,NA,TRBV7-9,NA,14,CASSLGRGNQPQHF,TGTGCCAGCAGCTTAGGACGGGGAAATCAGCCCCAGCATTTT
TRBJ1-4,NA,TRBV15,NA,16,CATTTGVASLNEKLFF,TGTGCCACCACCACGGGGGTAGCATCCCTCAATGAAAAACTGTTTTTT
TRBJ2-2,TRBD2,TRBV9,NA,14,CASSGLAGAGELFF,TGTGCCAGCAGCGGGCTAGCGGGGGCCGGGGAGCTGTTTTTT
TRBJ2-3,NA,TRBV7-9,once,12,CASSRSADTQYF,TGTGCCAGCAGCCGTTCCGCAGATACGCAGTATTTT
TRBJ2-1,TRBD2,TRBV5-6,once,16,CASSSLIAGLNNEQFF,TGTGCCAGCAGCAGTCTGATAGCGGGTCTAAACAATGAGCAGTTCTTC
TRBJ2-5,NA,TRBV7-9,NA,15,CASSPPRGGGETQYF,TGTGCCAGCAGCCCACCCAGGGGAGGAGGAGAGACCCAGTACTTC
TRBJ2-3,TRBD2,TRBV5-1,NA,13,CASSWDYTDTQYF,TGCGCCAGCAGTTGGGACTACACAGATACGCAGTATTTT
TRBJ2-7,NA,TRBV20-1,NA,11,CSARMGYEQYF,TGCAGTGCTAGAATGGGATACGAGCAGTACTTC
TRBJ2-7,NA,TRBV7-9,NA,16,CASSLPGAGFSYEQYF,TGTGCCAGCAGCTTACCAGGAGCGGGTTTCTCCTACGAGCAGTACTTC